The 6 T cell receptor beta chains presented below share a single source sample, sequenced in a study of T cell responses to AZD1222 COVID-19 vaccine. Measured with immunoSEQ multiplex PCR; TCRdb has only the in-frame clones, and not every one. The table has 100,000 or so clones, approximately 90% seen once. The source material was peripheral blood, sampled on day 0 of AZD1222 vaccination. All receptors derive from an adult in good health.

This chain connects TRBV6-2 or TRBV6-3 to TRBJ2-1, with 13 bases fitting TRBD2. J was trimmed by 7 bases and V by 6 bases; bases with no gene match: 6. The CDR3 loop spans 15 amino acids. CDR1 and CDR2 (germline): MNHEY, SVGEGT. Here the CDR3 reads CASSRGLAGRNEQFF. CDR3 nucleotide sequence: TGTGCCAGCAGCCGGGGACTAGCGGGGAGGAATGAGCAGTTCTTC.

V gene TRBV29-1 combines with J gene TRBJ1-1; no clear D. V lost 4 bases to trimming and J lost 11 bases, with 14 bases between them. The length of the CDR3 is 11 residues. Germline lookup yields CDR1 SQVTM and CDR2 ANQGSEA. The CDR3 bases are TGCAGCGTTGTGGAGGGCTTTAGGGCTTTCTTT. Protein product: CSVVEGFRAFF.

This sequence joins TRBV9 and TRBJ1-3; 7 nucleotides match TRBD1. Germline CDR1 SGDLS, CDR2 YYNGEE. Trimming at V came to 4 bases and at J to 2 bases, leaving 9 bases not matched to a gene. This CDR3 has 16 residues. The CDR3 sequence is CASSPLEGAPGNTIYF. CDR3 DNA sequence: TGTGCCAGCAGCCCTTTAGAGGGGGCGCCTGGAAACACCATATATTTT.

This sequence joins TRBV25-1 and TRBJ2-1; D gene unclear. CDR1 MGHDK and CDR2 SYGVNS come from the germline V gene. V gave up 5 bases and J gave up 8 bases, with 10 bases separating them. CDR3 size: 12 residues. The CDR3 coding sequence is TGTGCCAGCAGTCTTTTAGGGTATGAGCAGTTCTTC. Encoded protein: CASSLLGYEQFF. The variable domain in full, completed from reference TRBV25-1 and TRBJ2-1, reads EADIYQTPRYLVIGTGKKITLECSQTMGHDKMYWYQQDPGMELHLIHYSYGVNSTEKGDLSSESTVSRIRTEHFPLTLESARPSHTSQYLCASSLLGYEQFFGPGTRLTVL.

This clone was seen only once. The J gene is TRBJ1-6, the V gene TRBV9; 7 bases line up with TRBD1. From germline, CDR1 is SGDLS and CDR2 YYNGEE. The CDR3 totals 15 residues. V gave up 4 bases and J gave up 6 bases; unmatched junction bases: 7. CDR3 in amino acids: CASSTGQTINSPLHF. The CDR3 DNA sequence: TGTGCCAGCAGCACGGGACAGACCATTAATTCACCCCTCCACTTT.

This clone was counted a single time. V gene TRBV5-8 combines with J gene TRBJ1-1; D possibly corresponds to TRBD1 (5 bases). This CDR3 contains 17 residues. Germline V gene data show CDR1 as SGHTS and CDR2 as YDEGEE. Trimming removed 2 bases from V and 5 bases from J, with 22 bases in between. DNA of the CDR3: TGTGCCAGCAGCTTCCACCTACTAGACGGGGGGGGAACTGAAGCTTTCTTT. As protein: CASSFHLLDGGGTEAFF.